The rows below give T cell receptor beta chains drawn from one sample of a study of cytomegalovirus exposure and HLA in healthy donors. Generated by immunoSEQ multiplex PCR, the TCRdb table keeps only in-frame clones and is missing some. The repertoire consists of some 130,000 clones, with around 83% occurring once and the leading ten covering about 0.94%. The source material was PBMCs. These receptors came from a human donor in good health. CDR3s include the opening cysteine and the closing phenylalanine or tryptophan. D genes are given only for firm matches. Clone size is stated in some rows and not others, as once, few, many or a class when expanded.

V gene	J gene	D gene	clone size	CDR3 protein	CDR3 DNA
TRBV2	TRBJ1-5	NA	NA	CASSEVGRSNQPQHF	TGTGCCAGCAGTGAAGTTGGCAGGAGCAATCAGCCCCAGCATTTT
TRBV5-1	TRBJ2-7	TRBD2	NA	CASSLDRGGTYEQYF	TGCGCCAGCAGCTTGGACCGGGGGGGCACCTACGAGCAGTACTTC
TRBV2	TRBJ2-1	NA	NA	CASSAGLQTYNEQFF	TGTGCCAGCAGTGCGGGACTGCAAACCTACAATGAGCAGTTCTTC
TRBV7-2	TRBJ1-1	TRBD1	NA	CASTGTQGDTEAFF	TGTGCCAGCACCGGGACACAGGGGGACACTGAAGCTTTCTTT
TRBV11-2	TRBJ1-1	NA	NA	CASSLGVDTQNTEAFF	TGTGCCAGCAGCTTAGGGGTAGACACTCAGAACACTGAAGCTTTCTTT
TRBV13	TRBJ2-3	NA	NA	CASTATGFSTDTQYF	TGTGCCAGCACCGCCACCGGGTTTAGCACAGATACGCAGTATTTT
TRBV5-1	TRBJ2-1	NA	NA	CASSGGGGTYNEQFF	TGCGCCAGCAGTGGGGGAGGAGGGACCTACAATGAGCAGTTCTTC
TRBV13	TRBJ2-3	TRBD1	NA	CASSSRDSVPDTQYF	TGTGCCAGCAGCTCCAGGGACAGCGTCCCAGATACGCAGTATTTT
TRBV6-6	TRBJ1-1	NA	NA	CASSYSFRNTEAFF	TGTGCCAGCAGTTACTCTTTTAGGAACACTGAAGCTTTCTTT
TRBV7-9	TRBJ2-5	NA	NA	CSSSLALENQYF	TGTTCCAGCAGCTTAGCGCTGGAGAACCAGTACTTC
TRBV4-1	TRBJ2-7	NA	NA	CASSQARGIASNEQYF	TGCGCCAGCAGCCAAGCCCGCGGGATCGCTAGTAACGAGCAGTACTTC
TRBV2	TRBJ2-7	TRBD2	NA	CASSLAGGPYEQYF	TGTGCCAGCAGTCTAGCGGGGGGGCCATACGAGCAGTACTTC
TRBV6-1	TRBJ1-5	NA	NA	CASSESPDRYSNQPQHF	TGTGCCAGCAGTGAATCCCCGGACAGATATAGCAATCAGCCCCAGCATTTT
TRBV15	TRBJ2-7	TRBD1	NA	CATSRETGGAYEQYF	TGTGCCACCAGCAGAGAGACAGGGGGCGCCTACGAGCAGTACTTC
TRBV2	TRBJ2-5	NA	few	CASSDFSGSGETQYF	TGTGCCAGCAGTGATTTCTCAGGGTCTGGGGAGACCCAGTACTTC
TRBV9	TRBJ1-2	NA	NA	CASSPLGGHYGYTF	TGTGCCAGCAGCCCGCTCGGGGGGCACTATGGCTACACCTTC
TRBV7-6	TRBJ1-1	NA	NA	CASSSQGSEAFF	TGTGCCAGCAGCTCCCAGGGCTCTGAAGCTTTCTTT
TRBV18	TRBJ2-1	TRBD2	NA	CASSPGERGNEQFF	TGTGCCAGCTCACCAGGCGAGCGGGGCAATGAGCAGTTCTTC
TRBV10-3	TRBJ1-2	TRBD1	NA	CATIGTAYGYTF	TGTGCCACCATTGGGACAGCTTATGGCTACACCTTC
TRBV5-1	TRBJ1-2	NA	NA	CASSPLGGSHGYTF	TGCGCCAGCAGCCCCCTAGGCGGGTCCCATGGCTACACCTTC
TRBV11-2	TRBJ1-3	NA	once	CASSLGRYSGNTIYF	TGTGCCAGCAGCTTGGGGAGATACTCTGGAAACACCATATATTTT
TRBV5-6	TRBJ2-5	NA	once	CASSLPARNTAQETQYF	TGTGCCAGCAGCTTGCCGGCCAGGAACACCGCTCAAGAGACCCAGTACTTC
TRBV5-6	TRBJ1-4	NA	NA	CASSLTGSYEKLFF	TGTGCCAGCAGCTTGACAGGGTCGTATGAAAAACTGTTTTTT
TRBV29-1	TRBJ2-7	TRBD1	once	CSVEVGDRSSYEQYF	TGCAGCGTTGAAGTTGGGGACAGAAGCTCCTACGAGCAGTACTTC
TRBV5-1	TRBJ2-7	TRBD2	NA	CASSGLGSYERYF	TGCGCCAGCAGCGGACTAGGCTCCTACGAGCGGTACTTC
TRBV5-1	TRBJ1-2	NA	NA	CASSLEARPGFVGYTF	TGCGCCAGCAGCTTGGAGGCACGTCCAGGCTTCGTTGGCTACACCTTC
TRBV11-3	TRBJ2-3	NA	NA	CASSLDGGGGTDTQYF	TGTGCCAGCAGCTTGGACGGCGGGGGCGGGACAGATACGCAGTATTTT
TRBV7-9	TRBJ1-6	TRBD1	NA	CSSSFWDRVTNSPLHF	TGTTCCAGCAGCTTCTGGGACAGGGTAACCAATTCACCCCTCCACTTT
TRBV7-9	TRBJ2-5	TRBD2	NA	CASSSRLAGGEETQYF	TGTGCCAGCAGCTCAAGACTAGCGGGGGGAGAAGAGACCCAGTACTTC
TRBV5-4	TRBJ2-7	TRBD1	NA	CASSLGGQGDYEQYF	TGTGCCAGCAGCTTAGGGGGACAGGGGGACTACGAGCAGTACTTC
TRBV28	TRBJ2-7	NA	NA	CASSFPSRITYEQYF	TGTGCCAGCAGTTTCCCTTCGAGGATTACCTACGAGCAGTACTTC
TRBV9	TRBJ1-6	NA	once	CASSEERKNSPLHF	TGCGCCAGCAGCGAAGAGCGGAAAAATTCACCCCTCCACTTT
TRBV29-1	TRBJ2-3	NA	NA	CSAQGPNTDTQYF	TGCAGCGCCCAGGGGCCAAACACAGATACGCAGTATTTT
TRBV18	TRBJ2-5	NA	NA	CASSLLGREETQYF	TGTGCCAGCTCACTTCTCGGCAGGGAAGAGACCCAGTACTTC
TRBV9	TRBJ2-7	TRBD2	NA	CASSVFGGDDEQYF	TGTGCCAGCAGCGTATTCGGGGGGGACGACGAGCAGTACTTC
TRBV15	TRBJ1-6	NA	NA	CATSREGGSYNSPLHF	TGTGCCACCAGCAGAGAGGGGGGATCCTATAATTCACCCCTCCACTTT
TRBV5-1	TRBJ1-1	NA	NA	CASSTGQSVNTEAFF	TGCGCCAGCAGCACCGGACAATCCGTGAACACTGAAGCTTTCTTT
TRBV1	TRBJ1-3	NA	few	CTSSQKESSSGNTIYF	TGCACCAGCAGCCAAAAAGAGAGCTCCTCTGGAAACACCATATATTTT
TRBV5-1	TRBJ2-1	TRBD2	once	CASSFGGGAAYNEQFF	TGCGCCAGCAGCTTTGGCGGGGGGGCTGCCTACAATGAGCAGTTCTTC
TRBV10-1	TRBJ2-2	NA	few	CASSDRTGFDTGELFF	TGCGCCAGCAGTGACAGAACAGGGTTTGACACCGGGGAGCTGTTTTTT
TRBV5-1	TRBJ1-2	TRBD1	NA	CASSTDRAGYTF	TGCGCCAGCAGCACGGACAGGGCTGGCTACACCTTC
TRBV18	TRBJ1-4	TRBD1	NA	CASSLSTGGREKLFF	TGTGCCAGCTCTCTCTCGACAGGGGGGCGTGAAAAACTGTTTTTT
TRBV5-4	TRBJ2-1	TRBD1	NA	CASSFKGQGREQFF	TGTGCCAGCAGCTTTAAGGGACAGGGTCGGGAGCAGTTCTTC